This T cell receptor beta chain derives from a study of response to subunit inactivated influenza vaccine. The CDR3 spans 14 residues. The germline V and J ends were trimmed by 0 bases and 6 bases, with 11 bases remaining between them. Germline lookup yields CDR1 SEHNR and CDR2 FQNEAQ (reference sequence). MiXCR, applied by TCRdb to the RT-PCR reads, yields one record per CDR3 protein. In the table there are fewer than 650,000 distinct CDR3 sequences, roughly 13% of which are singletons. This clonotype was recorded many times. The chain links TRBV7-9 to TRBJ2-5, with a weak D call TRBD2 (6 bases). The source was PBMCs from blood, collected roughly 47 days after vaccination. This TCR was recovered from a man aged 45-65 years who received an inactivated influenza vaccine. The CDR3 nucleotides are TGTGCCAGCAGCTTAGCGCCAAGCGGGCAGACCCAGTACTTC. Its protein product is CASSLAPSGQTQYF. Based on the CDR3 plus reference TRBV7-9 and TRBJ2-5, the full variable domain is DTGVSQNPRHKITKRGQNVTFRCDPISEHNRLYWYRQTLGQGPEFLTYFQNEAQLEKSRLLSDRFSAERPKGSFSTLEIQRTEQGDSAMYLCASSLAPSGQTQYFGPGTRLLVL.